The sequence of this TCR beta chain was determined in a study of control samples from healthy donors and cancer patients. Profiling relied on immunoSEQ multiplex PCR, and the TCRdb table lists in-frame clones only, not all of them. The table includes over 70,000 clones, roughly nine tenths detected once. CDR1 and CDR2 (germline): LNHDA, SQIVND (reference sequence). The V gene lost 6 bases and the J gene lost 5 bases, with 10 bases spanning the gap. The CDR3 has 12 residues. The chain carries TRBV19 and TRBJ1-2, with D unclear. The TCR originated in a woman aged 55 to 70 in good health. Material: blood. The CDR3 spells CASSGPRYGYTF. CDR3 nucleotide sequence: TGTGCCAGTAGCGGGCCCAGATATGGCTACACCTTC.